The clone carrying this T cell receptor (beta chain) was counted only a few times. The data were produced by immunoSEQ multiplex PCR, yet TCRdb's version contains in-frame clones alone and is incomplete. Here the sample spans about 40,000 clones, roughly 90% being singletons. Treatment: randomized to nivolumab then ipilimumab (arm A) or the reverse (arm B). DNA-damaging chemotherapy had not been given to any patient beforehand. PBMC sorting kept live CD3+CD8+ cells without CD19 or CD56. Trimming took 6 bases from V and 3 from J, leaving 12 bases between them. The V gene's germline CDR1 is SGHDN and CDR2 FVKESK. This CDR3 contains 13 residues. These data are taken from a study of sequential checkpoint blockade in melanoma. Study overall: First-line arms were nivolumab then ipilimumab, or the reverse, randomized 1:1. Maintenance nivolumab came after either treatment sequence.

The chain recombines TRBV14 with TRBJ2-7, with a weak D call TRBD1 (5 bases). The sequences come from CD8+ T cells sorted from blood (inferred from file names), collected from a patient given nivolumab and ipilimumab in sequence. The sequence derives from a human donor with melanoma. As DNA, the CDR3 is TGTGCCAGCAGAGATGGGGCTTACTACGAGCAGTACTTC. Amino acid sequence: CASRDGAYYEQYF.